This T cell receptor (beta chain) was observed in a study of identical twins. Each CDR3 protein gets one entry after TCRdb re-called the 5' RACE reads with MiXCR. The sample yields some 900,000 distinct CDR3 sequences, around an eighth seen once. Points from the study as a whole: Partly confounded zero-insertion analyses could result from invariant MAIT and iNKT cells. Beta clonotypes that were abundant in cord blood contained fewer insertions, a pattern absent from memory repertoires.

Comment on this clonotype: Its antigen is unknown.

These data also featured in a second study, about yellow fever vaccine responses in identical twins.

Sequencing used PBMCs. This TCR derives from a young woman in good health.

For the CDR3, the DNA is TGTGCCAGCAGCCCTAGAAGGGTGGGCGAGCAGTACTTC. This sequence encodes CASSPRRVGEQYF. The gene calls are TRBV7-9 and TRBJ2-7, with D unclear. Per the germline V gene, CDR1 is SEHNR and CDR2 is FQNEAQ (reference sequence). The CDR3 contains 13 residues. The ends were cut back, 5 bases at V and 6 bases at J, with 14 bases in the middle.